These 23 T cell receptor beta chains were sequenced from one sample in a study of OX40 agonist ivuxolimab in advanced cancers. TCRdb's table, derived via immunoSEQ multiplex PCR, lists solely in-frame clones and lacks some. The table shows about 53,000 clones, with under 90% occurring only once. The source was CD4+ or CD8+ T cells sorted from blood, collected in a trial of the OX40 agonist ivuxolimab. Source of these receptors: an adult with an advanced solid tumor such as melanoma, head and neck, liver or kidney cancer.

V is TRBV7-2 and J is TRBJ1-2, with 10 bases aligning to TRBD1. Trimming removed 5 bases from V and 5 bases from J; junction bases left unmatched: 5. The CDR3 covers 14 residues. CDR1 SGHTA and CDR2 FQGNSA come from the germline V gene. The CDR3 DNA sequence: TGTGCCAGCAGCAGACAGGGGGCTCAATATGGCTACACCTTC. Translated, it gives CASSRQGAQYGYTF.

This chain joins TRBV11-2 and TRBJ1-2; tentative D call: TRBD1 (5 bases). Germline CDR1 and CDR2: SGHAT and FQNNGV. V was cut by 1 base and J by 8 bases, with 14 bases left in between. The CDR3 sequence is 14 residues long. Here the CDR3 reads CASSLGGQRGGYTF. CDR3 nucleotide sequence: TGTGCCAGCAGCTTAGGGGGCCAAAGGGGAGGCTACACCTTC.

The chain uses TRBV27 and TRBJ2-1; 16 positions match TRBD2. The CDR3 contains 18 residues. J lost 7 bases, V lost 4 bases, and 10 bases had no gene match. The germline CDR1 and CDR2 sequences are MNHEY and SMNVEV (reference sequence). The CDR3 DNA reads as TGTGCCAGCAGTTGGAGCGGGACTAGCGGGAGGGCGAGGAATGAGCAGTTCTTC. Translating it yields CASSWSGTSGRARNEQFF.

The V call is TRBV9, the J call TRBJ2-5, with D tentatively TRBD2 (6 bases). The germline V and J ends were trimmed by 4 bases and 5 bases, with 12 bases remaining between them. This CDR3 spans 13 amino acids. From germline, CDR1 is SGDLS and CDR2 YYNGEE. In DNA, the CDR3 is TGTGCCAGCAGCCCGGGACTTTTGGAGACCCAGTACTTC. Translation gives CASSPGLLETQYF.

The chain carries TRBV15 and TRBJ2-5; D possibly corresponds to TRBD2 (5 bases). The CDR3 extends over 17 amino acids. In germline, CDR1 is LNHNV, CDR2 YYDKDF (reference sequence). With 2 bases removed from V and 5 bases from J, the gap between germline ends came to 21 bases. The CDR3, as DNA: TGTGCCACCAGCAGATTCGAGGGAAGGTTAAAGTCGGAGACCCAGTACTTC. This translates into CATSRFEGRLKSETQYF.

This chain uses TRBV7-8 with TRBJ2-1; 7 bases line up with TRBD1. The germline CDR1 and CDR2 sequences are SGHVS and FQNEAQ. The CDR3 spans 15 residues. The V and J ends lost 8 bases and 2 bases, in that order; junction bases with no gene match: 9. Written as DNA, the CDR3 is TGTGCCAGCCGGCCCCAAGGGGGCCCCTACAATGAGCAGTTCTTC. Residues: CASRPQGGPYNEQFF.

Comments on this clone: The same CDR3 can be traced to other DNA sequences in this sample. J is TRBJ1-1 and V is TRBV7-2; D not certain. The germline V and J ends were trimmed by 1 base and 0 bases, with 6 bases remaining between them. The CDR3 contains 14 residues. The germline V gene has CDR1 SGHTA and CDR2 FQGNSA. The CDR3 is CASSLVGLNTEAFF. The CDR3 bases are TGTGCCAGCAGCTTAGTAGGGTTGAACACTGAAGCTTTCTTT.

The chain couples TRBV18 to TRBJ1-2; D ambiguous. The CDR3 totals 14 residues. V was trimmed by 1 base and J by 1 base, leaving 7 bases between them. Germline lookup yields CDR1 KGHSH and CDR2 LQKENI. The CDR3 sequence is CASSPQSLNYGYTF. CDR3 sequence (DNA): TGTGCCAGCTCACCACAGAGCCTTAACTATGGCTACACCTTC.

This chain joins TRBV15 and TRBJ1-3; the D is unclear. Germline V lookup: CDR1 LNHNV, CDR2 YYDKDF (reference sequence). The CDR3 is 14 amino acids. Between the trimmed V and J ends, which lost 1 base and 0 bases, there was a span of 4 bases. CDR3 nucleotides: TGTGCCACCAGCAGAGCCCGCTCTGGAAACACCATATATTTT. This codes for CATSRARSGNTIYF.

The CDR3 spells CASLASGGTETSTDTQYF. CDR3 DNA: TGTGCTAGCTTGGCTAGCGGGGGGACCGAGACTAGCACAGATACGCAGTATTTT. This rearrangement joins TRBV7-7 to TRBJ2-3, with 11 bases matching TRBD2. The CDR3 contains 18 residues. Germline CDR1 reads SSHAT; CDR2 reads FNYEAQ (reference sequence). The variable domain in full, with the rest retrieved from reference TRBV7-7 and TRBJ2-3, is GAGVSQSPRYKVTKRGQDVTLRCDPISSHATLYWYQQALGQGPEFLTYFNYEAQPDKSGLPSDRFSAERPEGSISTLTIQRTEQRDSAMYRCASLASGGTETSTDTQYFGPGTRLTVL.

This clone was observed a few times. This chain links TRBV6-5 with TRBJ1-2; possible D gene TRBD1, 5 bases. The CDR3 is 11 residues long. Germline V lookup: CDR1 MNHEY, CDR2 SVGAGI. Trimming removed 8 bases from V and 4 bases from J, with 8 bases in between. The CDR3 sequence: CASRGSYGYTF. The CDR3 region has the DNA TGTGCCAGCCGGGGGAGCTATGGCTACACCTTC.

J is TRBJ1-2 and V is TRBV7-9; 7 nucleotides agree with TRBD1. J lost 4 bases, V lost 6 bases, and 2 bases had no gene match. The germline V gene encodes CDR1 SEHNR and CDR2 FQNEAQ (reference sequence). This CDR3 contains 12 residues. The CDR3 coding sequence is TGTGCCAGCAGTGGGACAGTCTATGGCTACACCTTC. It specifies CASSGTVYGYTF.

A word on this clone: The sample holds other DNA sequences that translate to the same CDR3. The rearrangement joins TRBV7-8 to TRBJ1-5; D might be TRBD1 (5 bases). CDR1 and CDR2 (germline): SGHVS, FQNEAQ. V lost 1 base, J lost 1 base, and 8 bases lay in between. This CDR3 has 15 amino acids. The CDR3 sequence: CASSLGRGSNQPQHF. CDR3 DNA: TGTGCCAGCAGCTTAGGACGGGGGAGCAATCAGCCCCAGCATTTT.

The J gene is TRBJ1-5, the V gene TRBV6-5, with 9 positions matching TRBD1. Unmatched junction bases numbered 8, after V lost 5 bases and J lost 9 bases. CDR3 length equals 14 residues. Germline V gives CDR1 MNHEY, CDR2 SVGAGI. CDR3 region: CASSRDRDSRPQHF. As DNA, the CDR3 is TGTGCCAGCAGTAGGGACAGGGACTCTCGGCCCCAGCATTTT.

The genes are TRBV7-8 and TRBJ2-7; 13 positions match TRBD2. Germline trimming cut 5 bases from V and 8 bases from J; bases unmatched to any gene: 12. Germline-derived CDR1 and CDR2 are SGHVS and FQNEAQ. This CDR3 has 16 residues. DNA of the CDR3: TGTGCCAGCAGCCCAAGCGGACTAGCGGGAGAAGGGAAGCAGTACTTC. This translates into CASSPSGLAGEGKQYF.

This rearrangement joins TRBV5-1 to TRBJ1-4, with D tentatively TRBD1 (5 bases). Germline V lookup: CDR1 SGHRS, CDR2 YFSETQ. The V gene lost 4 bases and the J gene lost 2 bases, with 9 bases spanning the gap. The length of the CDR3 is 14 residues. CDR3 amino acids: CASSPGLTNEKLFF. In DNA form, the CDR3 reads TGCGCCAGCAGCCCGGGACTTACTAATGAAAAACTGTTTTTT.

The chain recombines TRBV4-1 with TRBJ2-7; TRBD2 aligns across 8 bases. CDR3 length: 19 amino acids. V shed 0 bases, J shed 6 bases, and the junction held 19 bases outside the gene matches. Germline CDR1 and CDR2: MGHRA and YSYEKL. The chain's CDR3 is CASSQELSPGLVTAGEQYF. The CDR3 DNA reads as TGCGCCAGCAGCCAAGAGTTGAGTCCGGGACTAGTGACCGCCGGCGAGCAGTACTTC.

The chain uses TRBV10-2 and TRBJ2-3; D unclear. With 7 bases removed from V and 1 base from J, the gap between germline ends came to 9 bases. Germline V gives CDR1 WSHSY, CDR2 SAAADI. The CDR3 is 13 amino acids. CDR3 loop: CASKGGGTDTQYF. DNA for the CDR3: TGCGCCAGCAAGGGTGGCGGCACAGATACGCAGTATTTT.

The chain couples TRBV5-4 to TRBJ1-2, with TRBD1 matching 8 bases. The J segment lost 4 bases and the V segment lost 6 bases, leaving 8 bases of the junction unmatched. The CDR3 loop spans 14 amino acids. Germline V gene sequence: CDR1 SGHNT, CDR2 YYREEE (reference sequence). The CDR3 spells CASTTQTGVYGYTF. The CDR3 DNA reads as TGTGCCAGCACCACACAGACAGGGGTCTATGGCTACACCTTC. Together with reference TRBV5-4 and TRBJ1-2, the CDR3 gives the full variable domain: ETGVTQSPTHLIKTRGQQVTLRCSSQSGHNTVSWYQQALGQGPQFIFQYYREEENGRGNFPPRFSGLQFPNYSSELNVNALELDDSALYLCASTTQTGVYGYTFGSGTRLTVV.

The genes are TRBV19 and TRBJ1-6, with TRBD1 matching over 7 bases. The CDR3 contains 14 residues. V shed 4 bases and J 9 bases; nucleotides not matched to a gene: 6. Germline loops: CDR1 LNHDA, CDR2 SQIVND (reference sequence). DNA for the CDR3: TGTGCCAGTAGTAGCCAGGGGGGACTTTCACCCCTCCACTTT. Amino acid sequence: CASSSQGGLSPLHF.

The CDR3 nucleotides are TGCGCCAGCAGTGACAGGGGGGAATTAGCTTTCTTT. Translating it yields CASSDRGELAFF. The chain is built from TRBV10-2 and TRBJ1-1; 7 bases are shared with TRBD1. V was clipped by 3 bases and J by 10 bases; unmatched bases: 5. Germline values: CDR1 WSHSY, CDR2 SAAADI. The CDR3 is 12 amino acids.

This chain connects TRBV11-1 to TRBJ2-1; no clear D gene. Trimming removed 0 bases from V and 9 bases from J, with 3 bases in between. The CDR3 extends over 11 amino acids. In germline, CDR1 is SGHAT, CDR2 FQDESV (reference sequence). This chain's CDR3 is CASSLAREQFF. CDR3 nucleotides: TGTGCCAGCAGCTTAGCCCGTGAGCAGTTCTTC.

J is TRBJ1-1 and V is TRBV7-3; D not certain. Per germline, CDR1 SGHTA and CDR2 FQGTGA. V lost 5 bases and J 8 bases, leaving 21 bases between the germline ends. The CDR3 loop spans 15 amino acids. In DNA, the CDR3 is TGTGCCAGCAGCACAACCCCCCGGACGATTCGAGAAGCTTTCTTT. It encodes CASSTTPRTIREAFF.